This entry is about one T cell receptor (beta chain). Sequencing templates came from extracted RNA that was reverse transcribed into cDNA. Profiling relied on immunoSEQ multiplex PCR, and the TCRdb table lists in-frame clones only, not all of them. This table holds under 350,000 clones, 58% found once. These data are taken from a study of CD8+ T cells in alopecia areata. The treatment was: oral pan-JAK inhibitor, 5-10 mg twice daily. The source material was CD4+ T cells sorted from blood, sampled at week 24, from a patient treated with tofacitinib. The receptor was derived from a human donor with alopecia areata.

The CDR3, as DNA: TGCGCCAGCAGTGTTACTAGCGGGGGGTACTACGAGCAGTACTTC. Encoded protein: CASSVTSGGYYEQYF. This chain connects TRBV5-1 to TRBJ2-7; 12 nucleotides match TRBD2. Germline V gene data show CDR1 as SGHRS and CDR2 as YFSETQ. CDR3 length: 15 residues. V shed 5 bases and J 3 bases; nucleotides not matched to a gene: 6.